This T cell receptor beta chain stems from a study of T cells in Graves' hyperthyroidism and ophthalmopathy. Hyperthyroidism in the patients, aged 18 to 65, was newly diagnosed and under 2 months in duration. Regarding this clonotype: Because the CDR3's place on the DNA is in doubt, the DNA is left out and the CDR3 is given as listed by TCRdb.

From RNA transcripts, TCR beta CDR3 regions were amplified. Researchers ran a first-round RT-PCR on the TCR CDR3 using the HTBI primer set. A single record per CDR3 protein comes from TCRdb applying MiXCR to the multiplex PCR reads. The profile covers around 33,000 distinct CDR3 sequences, with around 50% appearing a single time and 5.5% to 7.5% taken by the ten largest. From germline, CDR1 is SEHNR and CDR2 FQNEAQ (reference sequence). The CDR3 is made up of 17 amino acids, end residues included. The chain has TRBV7-9 and TRBJ1-5. This TCR was recovered from a woman between 50 and 59 years old with Graves' hyperthyroidism that later progressed to Graves' ophthalmopathy. The sample was blood. The CDR3: CASSLASYEQYFGPQHF.